One T cell receptor beta chain is described in this entry. Its antigen is as yet unknown. These data are taken from a study of radiation and T cells in renal cell carcinoma. Documented treatment: 15 Gy SBRT to primary tumor, nephrectomy 4 weeks later. Nephrectomy followed 15 Gy stereotactic body radiation by 4 weeks. Study conclusions and caveats: Top tumor clonotypes rose in blood 2 weeks post-radiation, then contracted. Dominant CDR3 motifs occupied more repertoire in irradiated than control tumors.

The method was immunoSEQ multiplex PCR; TCRdb's version includes in-frame clones alone and lacks a portion of them. The table shows 10,000 to 15,000 clones, with 30% to 35% occurring only once. This CDR3 has 13 amino acids. Germline V gene sequence: CDR1 SGHDT, CDR2 YYEEEE. Losses at the gene ends were 3 bases for V and 9 bases for J; bases not matched to a gene: 7. The sample consisted of tumor tissue, taken from a patient whose treatment included radiotherapy and nephrectomy. The chain joins TRBV5-6 to TRBJ1-2; 8 positions agree with TRBD1. The receptor comes from a man aged 55 to 70 with renal cell carcinoma. CDR3 loop: CASSSTGVSSYTF. The CDR3 region has the DNA TGTGCCAGCAGCTCGACAGGGGTTTCTAGCTACACCTTC.